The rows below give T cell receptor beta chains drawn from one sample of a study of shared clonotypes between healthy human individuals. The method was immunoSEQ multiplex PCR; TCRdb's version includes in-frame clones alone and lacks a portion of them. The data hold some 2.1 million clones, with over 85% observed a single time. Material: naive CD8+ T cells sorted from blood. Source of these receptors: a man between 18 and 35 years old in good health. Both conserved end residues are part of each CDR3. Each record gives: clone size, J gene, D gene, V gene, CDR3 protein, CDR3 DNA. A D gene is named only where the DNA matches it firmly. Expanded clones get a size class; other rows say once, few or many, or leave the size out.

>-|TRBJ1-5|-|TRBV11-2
CASSLGQGSNQPQHF
TGTGCCAGCAGCTTAGGGCAGGGTAGCAATCAGCCCCAGCATTTT
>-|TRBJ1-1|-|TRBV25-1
CASSGLSTEAFF
TGTGCCAGCAGTGGCTTATCCACTGAAGCTTTCTTT
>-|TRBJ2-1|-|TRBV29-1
CSVVHRGSSYNEQFF
TGCAGCGTTGTTCATCGGGGGAGCTCCTACAATGAGCAGTTCTTC
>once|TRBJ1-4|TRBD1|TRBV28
CASSLYRGETNEKLFF
TGTGCCAGCAGTTTATACAGGGGAGAAACTAATGAAAAACTGTTTTTT
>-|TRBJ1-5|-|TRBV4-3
CASSQDLVGSNQPQHF
TGCGCCAGCAGCCAAGATCTGGTGGGTAGCAATCAGCCCCAGCATTTT
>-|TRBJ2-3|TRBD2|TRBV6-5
CASSYHPAGGTDTQYF
TGTGCCAGCAGTTACCATCCAGCGGGGGGCACAGATACGCAGTATTTT
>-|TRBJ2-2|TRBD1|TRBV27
CASSLLGQGEGGELFF
TGTGCCAGCAGTTTATTGGGACAGGGGGAGGGCGGGGAGCTGTTTTTT
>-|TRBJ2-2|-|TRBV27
CASSFDAGELFF
TGTGCCAGCAGTTTTGATGCCGGGGAGCTGTTTTTT
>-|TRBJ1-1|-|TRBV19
CASSIKLWNTEAFF
TGTGCCAGTAGTATAAAACTTTGGAACACTGAAGCTTTCTTT
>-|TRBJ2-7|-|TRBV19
CASSPGLNYEQYF
TGTGCCAGTAGTCCAGGTTTAAACTACGAGCAGTACTTC
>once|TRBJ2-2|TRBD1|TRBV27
CASSFLDRVGTGELFF
TGTGCCAGCAGTTTCCTTGACAGGGTTGGCACCGGGGAGCTGTTTTTT
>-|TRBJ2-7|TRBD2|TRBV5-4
CASSLSGGFSYEQYF
TGTGCCAGCAGCCTCAGCGGGGGGTTCTCCTACGAGCAGTACTTC
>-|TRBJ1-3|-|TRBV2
CASSGDSRNTIYF
TGTGCCAGCAGTGGTGACAGCAGAAACACCATATATTTT
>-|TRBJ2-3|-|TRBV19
CASSTLAASTDTQYF
TGTGCCAGTAGTACCTTAGCGGCCAGCACAGATACGCAGTATTTT
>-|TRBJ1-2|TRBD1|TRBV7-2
CASSLPQGDYTF
TGTGCCAGCAGCTTGCCGCAGGGGGACTACACCTTC
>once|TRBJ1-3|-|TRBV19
CASSPRGIGGNTIYF
TGTGCCAGTAGCCCCCGGGGGATCGGCGGAAACACCATATATTTT
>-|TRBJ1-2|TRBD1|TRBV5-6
CASSLDRADYGYTF
TGTGCCAGCAGCCTGGACAGGGCCGACTATGGCTACACCTTC
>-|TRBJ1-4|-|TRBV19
CASGTLPTTNEKLFF
TGTGCCAGCGGGACTTTACCCACAACTAATGAAAAACTGTTTTTT
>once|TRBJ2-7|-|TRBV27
CASSWWGGSYEQYF
TGTGCCAGCAGTTGGTGGGGAGGCTCCTACGAGCAGTACTTC
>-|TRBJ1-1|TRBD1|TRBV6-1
CASSEATGAVTEAFF
TGTGCCAGCAGTGAAGCGACAGGGGCTGTCACTGAAGCTTTCTTT
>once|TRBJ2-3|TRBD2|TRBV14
CASSPGTIFTDTQYF
TGTGCCAGCAGCCCCGGGACTATCTTCACAGATACGCAGTATTTT
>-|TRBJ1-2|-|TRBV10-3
CAISDQGPGYGYTF
TGTGCCATCAGTGATCAGGGGCCCGGCTATGGCTACACCTTC
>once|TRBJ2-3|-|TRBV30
CAWSGGVRADTQYF
TGTGCCTGGTCAGGGGGGGTCAGGGCAGATACGCAGTATTTT
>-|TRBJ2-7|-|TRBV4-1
CASSQVQGNTYEQYF
TGCGCCAGCAGCCAAGTACAGGGAAATACCTACGAGCAGTACTTC
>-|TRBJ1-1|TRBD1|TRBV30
CAWIGTGNTEAFF
TGTGCCTGGATTGGGACAGGGAACACTGAAGCTTTCTTT
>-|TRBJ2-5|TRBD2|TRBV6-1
CASSGSGGEETQYF
TGTGCCAGCAGTGGGAGCGGGGGGGAAGAGACCCAGTACTTC
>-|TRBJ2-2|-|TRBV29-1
CSVDFSHGELFF
TGCAGCGTTGATTTTAGTCACGGGGAGCTGTTTTTT
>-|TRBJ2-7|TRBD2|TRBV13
CASSALAGGAYEQYF
TGTGCCAGCAGCGCCCTAGCGGGGGGCGCCTACGAGCAGTACTTC
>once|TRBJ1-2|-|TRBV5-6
CASSKDSINYGYTF
TGTGCCAGCAGTAAGGACAGTATTAACTATGGCTACACCTTC
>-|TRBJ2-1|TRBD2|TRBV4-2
CASSQEGPAGVYNEQFF
TGTGCCAGCAGCCAAGAAGGTCCAGCGGGAGTGTACAATGAGCAGTTCTTC
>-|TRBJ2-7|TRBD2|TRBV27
CASSLSLAGEFEQYF
TGTGCCAGCAGTTTATCGTTAGCGGGAGAATTTGAGCAGTACTTC